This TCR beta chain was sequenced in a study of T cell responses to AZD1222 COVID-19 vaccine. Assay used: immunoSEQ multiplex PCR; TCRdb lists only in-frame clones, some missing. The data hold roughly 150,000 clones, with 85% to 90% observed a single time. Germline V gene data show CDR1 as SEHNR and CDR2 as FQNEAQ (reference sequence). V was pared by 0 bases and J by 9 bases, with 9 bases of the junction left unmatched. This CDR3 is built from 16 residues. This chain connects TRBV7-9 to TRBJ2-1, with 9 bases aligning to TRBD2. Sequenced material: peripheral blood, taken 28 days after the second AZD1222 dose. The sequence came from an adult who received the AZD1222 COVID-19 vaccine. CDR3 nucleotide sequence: TGTGCCAGCAGCTTAGCGGGGCGCGGGGGGGCGGCTGAGCAGTTCTTC. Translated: CASSLAGRGGAAEQFF. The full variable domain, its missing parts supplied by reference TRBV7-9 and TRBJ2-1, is DTGVSQNPRHKITKRGQNVTFRCDPISEHNRLYWYRQTLGQGPEFLTYFQNEAQLEKSRLLSDRFSAERPKGSFSTLEIQRTEQGDSAMYLCASSLAGRGGAAEQFFGPGTRLTVL.